This is a list of T cell receptor beta chains from one sample in a study of blood T cell repertoires in COVID-19. This table comes from immunoSEQ multiplex PCR, and its TCRdb copy is limited to in-frame clones, with some not included. The sample consists of around 440,000 clones, about 87% of them appearing once. Input material: peripheral blood. These receptors were collected from a woman aged 45-60 years with COVID-19, enrolled during active disease. The CDR3 runs from the conserved cysteine through the conserved F or W. A D gene is named only where the DNA matches it firmly. Expanded clones are given a class, and other clones once, few, many or no size at all.

>NA|NA|TRBV5-1|TRBJ1-1
TGCGCCAGCAGTTCAGGTATGGACACTGAAGCTTTCTTT
CASSSGMDTEAFF
>NA|NA|TRBV4-1|TRBJ1-1
TGCGCCAGCAGCCAAGTCCCTGGCAGGGGTTCTGAAGCTTTCTTT
CASSQVPGRGSEAFF
>NA|many|TRBV18|TRBJ2-2
TGTGCCAGCTCACCTCTCGCGGGTGGGCACACCGGGGAGCTGTTTTTT
CASSPLAGGHTGELFF
>NA|NA|TRBV15|TRBJ2-7
TGTGCCACCAGCAGAGAAGGAGGGTCCTCCGAGCAGTACTTC
CATSREGGSSEQYF
>NA|NA|TRBV6-6|TRBJ2-3
TGTGCCAGCAGCCCCAGGTTGTCAGATACGCAGTATTTT
CASSPRLSDTQYF
>NA|NA|TRBV10-3|TRBJ1-5
TGTGCCATCAGTGAGGGGCGCTTCAATCAGCCCCAGCATTTT
CAISEGRFNQPQHF
>TRBD1|NA|TRBV19|TRBJ1-2
TGTGCCAGTAGTACCAGCCGGGACAGGGCAATGGGTCTAGGTGGCTACACCTTC
CASSTSRDRAMGLGGYTF
>NA|NA|TRBV10-2|TRBJ1-1
TGCGCCAGCAGTGAATCAGGGTTGAACACTGAAGCTTTCTTT
CASSESGLNTEAFF
>NA|NA|TRBV7-9|TRBJ2-3
TGTGCCAGCAGCCTAGGGACTTTCACAGATACGCAGTATTTT
CASSLGTFTDTQYF
>NA|NA|TRBV5-1|TRBJ1-6
TGCGCCAGCAGCTTGGCCTTGGAGGCACTCTCACCCCTCCACTTT
CASSLALEALSPLHF
>TRBD2|NA|TRBV5-4|TRBJ2-7
TGTGCCAGCACCTCTAGCGGGCAGGAGCAGTACTTC
CASTSSGQEQYF